These T cell receptor beta chains were read from a single sample in a study of shared clonotypes between healthy human individuals. Measured with immunoSEQ multiplex PCR; TCRdb has only the in-frame clones, and not every one. The table lists about 680,000 clones, about three quarters of them singletons. The sequenced sample was memory CD4+ T cells sorted from blood. The receptors here all came from a woman under 40 in good health. Each CDR3 is given with its conserved first and last residue. D genes are given only for firm matches. Not every row has a clone size; where given, it reads once, few, many or a size class.

V	size	D	J	DNA	CDR3
TRBV28	NA	TRBD2	TRBJ2-2	TGTGCCAGCAGTTCACCCGGGACGGGACTAGCGGCCCGGAACACCGGGGAGCTGTTTTTT	CASSSPGTGLAARNTGELFF
TRBV5-4	NA	NA	TRBJ1-1	TGTGCCAGCAGCTTGGCCGCTGAAGCTTTCTTT	CASSLAAEAFF
TRBV5-4	NA	NA	TRBJ2-2	TGTGCCAGCACTCACCGGGGCGGGGAGCTGTTTTTT	CASTHRGGELFF
TRBV11-3	NA	TRBD2	TRBJ2-7	TGTGCCAGCAGCCCCTCGAGCGGGAGGGACTACGAGCAGTACTTC	CASSPSSGRDYEQYF
TRBV19	NA	NA	TRBJ2-2	TGTGCCAGTAGTATGCAGACAGGTCGGGGCGGGGAGCTGTTTTTT	CASSMQTGRGGELFF
TRBV14	NA	NA	TRBJ2-1	TGTGCCAGCAGGAGATCTGACGGGGGGCAATACAATGAGCAGTTCTTC	CASRRSDGGQYNEQFF
TRBV29-1	few	NA	TRBJ2-7	TGCAGTTATTCCGTGAGGGGGTTGGGCGAGCAGTACTTC	CSYSVRGLGEQYF
TRBV27	NA	TRBD1	TRBJ2-7	TGTGCCAGCAGTCACAAGACATCGTCCGGGACAGGGAGGCCCTACGAGCAGTACTTC	CASSHKTSSGTGRPYEQYF
TRBV5-4	NA	NA	TRBJ1-2	TGTGCCAGCAGCTTTCGACAGAGACCTAACTATGGCTACACCTTC	CASSFRQRPNYGYTF
TRBV30	NA	TRBD2	TRBJ2-7	TGTGCCTGGAGCCGGGGGGGCGTGTACGAGCAGTACTTC	CAWSRGGVYEQYF
TRBV29-1	few	TRBD2	TRBJ2-1	TGCAGCGTTGAAGATCCCCCTAGCGGGAGGGGTGAGCAGTTCTTC	CSVEDPPSGRGEQFF
TRBV5-1	once	TRBD1	TRBJ2-7	TGCGCCAGCAGCTTGGGGGACAGGGATGACGGCGAGCAGTACTTC	CASSLGDRDDGEQYF
TRBV27	NA	NA	TRBJ2-7	TGTGCCAGCCGCGAGTTGGCTGGTCGGGACGAGCAGTACTTC	CASRELAGRDEQYF
TRBV28	NA	NA	TRBJ1-5	TGTGCCAGCAGTTCAGGGACGGCAAATCAGCCCCAGCATTTT	CASSSGTANQPQHF
TRBV6-1	NA	NA	TRBJ1-2	TGTGCCAGCACTAGAAAAGGGTCGGGCTATGGCTACACCTTC	CASTRKGSGYGYTF
TRBV9	NA	TRBD2	TRBJ2-7	TGTGCCAGCAGCGGGACTAGCGGCTCCTACGAGCAGTACTTC	CASSGTSGSYEQYF
TRBV6-1	NA	NA	TRBJ2-2	TGTGCCAGCAGTGAAGTCGGGGGTCTCGACACCGGGGAGCTGTTTTTT	CASSEVGGLDTGELFF
TRBV27	NA	NA	TRBJ2-3	TGTGCCAGCAGTCCGCGGACGGGGTCCGGGTCCACAGATACGCAGTATTTT	CASSPRTGSGSTDTQYF
TRBV4-2	NA	NA	TRBJ1-5	TGTGCCAGCAGCCGGAGTAATAGCAATCAGCCCCAGCATTTT	CASSRSNSNQPQHF
TRBV11-1	NA	NA	TRBJ2-3	TGTGCCAGCAGCTTGGGGTACTCAGATACGCAGTATTTT	CASSLGYSDTQYF
TRBV7-2	NA	TRBD2	TRBJ2-2	TGTGCCAGCAGCTCAGTAGCGGGAGGGCCAACCGGGGAGCTGTTTTTT	CASSSVAGGPTGELFF
TRBV4-1	few	TRBD2	TRBJ2-7	TGCGCCAGCAGCCTATCTAGCGGGACCCGATACGAGCAGTACTTC	CASSLSSGTRYEQYF
TRBV18	few	NA	TRBJ1-3	TGTGCCAGCTCACCACCCCAGCGCTCTGGAAACACCATATATTTT	CASSPPQRSGNTIYF
TRBV11-1	many	NA	TRBJ1-1	TGTGCCAGCAGCACTCAGAGGGACACTGAAGCTTTCTTT	CASSTQRDTEAFF
TRBV11-2	few	NA	TRBJ2-1	TGTGCCAGCAGCTTATTTAGCGGAAACTCCTACAATGAGCAGTTCTTC	CASSLFSGNSYNEQFF
TRBV28	NA	TRBD1	TRBJ2-7	TGTGCCAGCTGGAACTACGGGACAGGGGACCACGAGCAGTACTTC	CASWNYGTGDHEQYF
TRBV5-1	NA	NA	TRBJ1-1	TGCGCCAGCAGCTTGGGACACGAGTTCACTGAAGCTTTCTTT	CASSLGHEFTEAFF
TRBV25-1	few	TRBD2	TRBJ2-1	TGTGCCAGCAGTACGGGGACTAGCGTCGCCTACAATGAGCAGTTCTTC	CASSTGTSVAYNEQFF
TRBV21-1	NA	NA	TRBJ2-1	TGTGCCAGCCGGACTAGCGGGAGATTCGAGCAGTTCTTC	CASRTSGRFEQFF
TRBV27	NA	NA	TRBJ2-7	TGTGCCAGCAGTTTACCCATGACCGATGGGGATAACTACGAGCAGTACTTC	CASSLPMTDGDNYEQYF
TRBV7-8	NA	NA	TRBJ2-7	TGTGCCAGCAGCTTAGCCAGGGCAAAGCAGTACTTC	CASSLARAKQYF
TRBV10-2	many	NA	TRBJ1-3	TGCGCCAGCCTCGGGGGAAACACCATATATTTT	CASLGGNTIYF
TRBV5-1	NA	TRBD2	TRBJ2-3	TGCGCCAGCAGCAAACCTAGCGGGAGCGGCGAGCAGTATTTT	CASSKPSGSGEQYF
TRBV5-1	few	NA	TRBJ2-7	TGCGCCAGCAGCTTGGACAGGGTCTCTAATGAGCAGTACTTC	CASSLDRVSNEQYF
TRBV19	few	NA	TRBJ2-3	TGTGCCAGTAACCCCGGGGGTACCACAGATACGCAGTATTTT	CASNPGGTTDTQYF
TRBV10-2	NA	TRBD2	TRBJ2-7	TGCGCCAGCAGTGACCCCCAGGGAGGGAACGAGCAGTACTTC	CASSDPQGGNEQYF
TRBV6-6	NA	NA	TRBJ2-5	TGTGCCAGCACCCCGGCCGGGCGGACGTACCAAGAGACCCAGTACTTC	CASTPAGRTYQETQYF
TRBV7-9	few	TRBD2	TRBJ2-3	TGTGCCAGCAGCTTAGCACGCTCTAGCGGGAGAAACACAGATACGCAGTATTTT	CASSLARSSGRNTDTQYF
TRBV18	NA	TRBD1	TRBJ2-7	TGTGCCAGCTCACCGGGGACAGGGGGGACACCGTACGAGCAGTACTTC	CASSPGTGGTPYEQYF
TRBV2	NA	NA	TRBJ1-2	TGTGCCAGCAGTGCAACAGGGCTTAACTATGGCTACACCTTC	CASSATGLNYGYTF
TRBV19	NA	NA	TRBJ2-1	TGTGCCAGTAGTATGCAACCGGGACGACTAACCTACAATGAGCAGTTCTTC	CASSMQPGRLTYNEQFF
TRBV11-2	once	TRBD2	TRBJ2-3	TGTGCCAGCAGCTCGGCAGCCCTACTAGCGGGAGGGGATACGCAGTATTTT	CASSSAALLAGGDTQYF
TRBV6-1	NA	TRBD1	TRBJ1-5	TGTGCCAGCAGTGACCCCTCACAGGGGAAGAAGGAGTCCCAGCATTTT	CASSDPSQGKKESQHF
TRBV11-2	NA	NA	TRBJ1-2	TGTGCCAGCAGCTCTAGCCCGCTAGGCACCGCAAACCCCGCGCCGGGCTACACCTTC	CASSSSPLGTANPAPGYTF
TRBV13	few	TRBD2	TRBJ2-5	TGTGCCAGCAGCTTAGGGCTAGCGGGAGAAGAGACCCAGTACTTC	CASSLGLAGEETQYF
TRBV19	NA	TRBD1	TRBJ2-6	TGTGCCAGTATGGGGGACCCGGGACAGGGCTCTGGGGCCAACGTCCTGACTTTC	CASMGDPGQGSGANVLTF
TRBV6-1	NA	NA	TRBJ2-7	TGTGCCAGCAGAGGACTTAACGTCTACGAGCAGTACTTC	CASRGLNVYEQYF
TRBV30	NA	NA	TRBJ1-4	TGTGCCTGGAGTGTAGGTCAGGGATTTAACGAAAAACTGTTTTTT	CAWSVGQGFNEKLFF
TRBV4-1	NA	NA	TRBJ2-5	TGCGCCAGCAGCCAAGATTTAGCGAGCGGTCGACTAGGGGGGCAAGAGACCCAGTACTTC	CASSQDLASGRLGGQETQYF
TRBV28	NA	TRBD1	TRBJ2-3	TGTGCCAGCAGTTTAAACAGGGGAAAGGGCACAGATACGCAGTATTTT	CASSLNRGKGTDTQYF
TRBV5-5	few	NA	TRBJ2-2	TGTGCCAGCAGCTTGGGCCCCGGGACCGGGGAGCTGTTTTTT	CASSLGPGTGELFF
TRBV18	NA	TRBD2	TRBJ2-1	TGTGCCAGCTCACCACAGCGGGGATACAATGAGCAGTTCTTC	CASSPQRGYNEQFF
TRBV15	NA	NA	TRBJ1-4	TGTGCCACCAGCAGAGAGGCAGGGGCAACTAATGAAAAACTGTTTTTT	CATSREAGATNEKLFF
TRBV5-1	few	TRBD1	TRBJ1-3	TGCGCCAGCGCACCCGGGACAGATGGAAACACCATATATTTT	CASAPGTDGNTIYF
TRBV29-1	NA	NA	TRBJ2-1	TGCAGCGTTGAAAGCTGGACACGATCCTACAATGAGCAGTTCTTC	CSVESWTRSYNEQFF